A selection of T cell receptor beta chains follows, all from one sample in a study of blood T cell repertoires in COVID-19. The table came from immunoSEQ multiplex PCR; TCRdb's copy has only in-frame clones and leaves some out. The sample includes some 220,000 clones, around 84% seen only once; the top ten take 2.9%. What was sequenced was peripheral blood. Every receptor here comes from a man over 45 who had recovered from COVID-19. The conserved cysteine and the conserved F or W are not part of the CDR3 here. The size of a clone is reported for some rows only, either as once, few or many, or as a class for expanded clones.

abundance	j_gene	v_gene	CDR3aa
-	TRBJ2-7	TRBV11-2	ASSSQGGPGGFEQY
-	TRBJ2-7	TRBV29-1	SVDYRQGATFEQY
-	TRBJ1-2	TRBV3-1/TRBV3-2	ASSPRGGENYGYT
-	TRBJ2-1	TRBV28	ASSLFTSGGPNEQF
once	TRBJ1-2	TRBV3-1/TRBV3-2	ASSGLHNNYGYT
-	TRBJ1-2	TRBV5-1	ASSLEGSLDINGYT
once	TRBJ2-2	TRBV6-5	ASSYSSVRQTGELF
-	TRBJ2-1	TRBV5-4	ASRPAGGSYNEQF
-	TRBJ1-1	TRBV19	ASSIYRGLNTEAF
-	TRBJ2-7	TRBV7-9	ASSSTGVTVDEQY
-	TRBJ1-1	TRBV15	ATSRDPAATSLDTEAF
-	TRBJ2-1	TRBV5-1	ASSFGRDSYNEQF
-	TRBJ2-7	TRBV7-8	ASSKREVAGEQY
-	TRBJ2-1	TRBV6-2/TRBV6-3	ASSLGLAGVYNEQF
-	TRBJ2-3	TRBV5-1	ASSTTSGSGTDTQY
-	TRBJ1-5	TRBV9	ASSAIDSNQPQH
-	TRBJ2-5	TRBV19	ASSMGGGPRETQY
-	TRBJ1-3	TRBV5-1	ASSRTVSGNTIY
-	TRBJ2-5	TRBV5-1	ASSPGGRTQETQY
-	TRBJ2-1	TRBV10-1	ASSESGTRPSNEQF
-	TRBJ2-5	TRBV13	ASSLGGRGQETQY
-	TRBJ2-7	TRBV18	ASSPTETYEQY
-	TRBJ2-7	TRBV19	ASSWGGGPYEQY
once	TRBJ2-3	TRBV10-3	AITLDRELTDTQY
-	TRBJ2-1	TRBV5-1	ASSNGQGLENEQF
-	TRBJ2-1	TRBV3-1/TRBV3-2	ASSQASEYNEQF
-	TRBJ1-2	TRBV11-2	ASSLNPQGRAEGYT
-	TRBJ1-2	TRBV29-1	SVEKGYEGYGYT
-	TRBJ2-1	TRBV7-2	ASRLIGSSNNEQF
-	TRBJ2-1	TRBV28	ASSRSASGSKNEQF
-	TRBJ2-1	TRBV10-1	ASRWRAYNEQF
-	TRBJ1-6	TRBV6-9	APPGGSSYNSPLH
-	TRBJ2-3	TRBV30	AWSLGGPTDTQY
-	TRBJ2-7	TRBV27	ASSLGFQGQGFGEQY
-	TRBJ1-4	TRBV6-5	ASSSGTAEKLF
once	TRBJ2-5	TRBV18	ASSARRRDGETQY
-	TRBJ2-7	TRBV4-1	ASSQDGSGRRDEQY
-	TRBJ2-7	TRBV4-1	ASSQDGEIQY
once	TRBJ1-5	TRBV11-2	ASSLAGGLNQPQH
-	TRBJ1-5	TRBV27	ASSKRRDQPQH
-	TRBJ1-6	TRBV25-1	ASSGGRSNSPLH
-	TRBJ2-2	TRBV7-9	ASSLGGLAYNTGELF
-	TRBJ2-3	TRBV7-8	ASRTGITDTQY
-	TRBJ1-1	TRBV19	ASTPGYSRNTEAF
-	TRBJ2-3	TRBV30	AWSYREGWGTDTQY
-	TRBJ1-1	TRBV7-8	ASSLERGMPEAF
-	TRBJ2-1	TRBV5-1	ASSRTSGRVAYNEQF
-	TRBJ2-1	TRBV2	ASSDTPDSYNEQF
-	TRBJ1-1	TRBV5-1	ASSFSGGARLAEAF
-	TRBJ2-7	TRBV2	ASKRDTYYEQY
-	TRBJ1-4	TRBV3-1/TRBV3-2	ASSPQGTTNEKLF
-	TRBJ2-7	TRBV11-2	ASSLADYNYEQY
-	TRBJ1-2	TRBV10-3	ALSGTGNYGYT
-	TRBJ2-4	TRBV3-1/TRBV3-2	ASSPASGNLAKNIQY
-	TRBJ1-1	TRBV3-1/TRBV3-2	ASSQFGGGMNTEAF
-	TRBJ2-7	TRBV6-5	ASSRDGRSYEQY